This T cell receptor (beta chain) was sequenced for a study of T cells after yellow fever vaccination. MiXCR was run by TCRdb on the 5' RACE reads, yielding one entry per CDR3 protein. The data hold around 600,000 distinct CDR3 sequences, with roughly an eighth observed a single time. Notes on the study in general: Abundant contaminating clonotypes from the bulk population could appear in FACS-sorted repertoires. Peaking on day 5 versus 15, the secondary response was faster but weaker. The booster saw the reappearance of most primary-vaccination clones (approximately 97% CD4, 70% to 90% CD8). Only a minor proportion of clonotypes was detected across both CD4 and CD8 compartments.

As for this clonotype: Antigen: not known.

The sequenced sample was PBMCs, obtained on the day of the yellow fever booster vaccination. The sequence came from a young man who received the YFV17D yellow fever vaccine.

CDR3 protein: CASGPVGAYEQYF. The CDR3 DNA is TGTGCCAGCGGCCCGGTTGGTGCCTACGAGCAGTACTTC. V is TRBV7-8 and J is TRBJ2-7, with D unresolved. The germline V gene encodes CDR1 SGHVS and CDR2 FQNEAQ. V was shortened by 8 bases and J by 2 bases, with 13 bases between the two germline ends. The CDR3 covers 13 residues.